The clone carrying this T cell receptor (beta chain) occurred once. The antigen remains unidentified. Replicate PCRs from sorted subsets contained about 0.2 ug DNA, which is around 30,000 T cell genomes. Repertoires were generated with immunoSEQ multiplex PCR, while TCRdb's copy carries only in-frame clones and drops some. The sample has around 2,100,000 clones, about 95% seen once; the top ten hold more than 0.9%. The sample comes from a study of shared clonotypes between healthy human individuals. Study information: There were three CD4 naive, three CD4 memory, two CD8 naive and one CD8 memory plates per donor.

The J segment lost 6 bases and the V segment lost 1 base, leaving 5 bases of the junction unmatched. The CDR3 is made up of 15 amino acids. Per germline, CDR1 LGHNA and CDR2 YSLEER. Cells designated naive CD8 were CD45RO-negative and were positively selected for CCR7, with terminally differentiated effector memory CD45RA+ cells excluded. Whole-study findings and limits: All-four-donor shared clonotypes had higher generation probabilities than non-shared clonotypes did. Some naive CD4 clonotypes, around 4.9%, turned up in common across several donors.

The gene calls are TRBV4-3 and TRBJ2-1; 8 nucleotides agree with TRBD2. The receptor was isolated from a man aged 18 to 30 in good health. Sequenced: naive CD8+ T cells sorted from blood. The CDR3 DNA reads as TGCGCCAGCAGCCAAGGAGCGGGAGTGCGCAATGAGCAGTTCTTC. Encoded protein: CASSQGAGVRNEQFF.